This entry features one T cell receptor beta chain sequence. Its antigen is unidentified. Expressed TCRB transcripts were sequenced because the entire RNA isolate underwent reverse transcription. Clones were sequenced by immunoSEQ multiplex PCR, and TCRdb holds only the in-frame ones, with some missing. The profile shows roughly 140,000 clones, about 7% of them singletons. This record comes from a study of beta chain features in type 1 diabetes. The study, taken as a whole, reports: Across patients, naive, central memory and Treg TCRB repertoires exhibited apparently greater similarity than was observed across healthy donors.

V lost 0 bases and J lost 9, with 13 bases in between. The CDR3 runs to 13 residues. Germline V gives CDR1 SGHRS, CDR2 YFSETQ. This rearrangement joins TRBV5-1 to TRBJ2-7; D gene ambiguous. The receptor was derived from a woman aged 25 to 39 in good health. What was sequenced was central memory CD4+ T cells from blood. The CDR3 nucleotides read TGCGCCAGCAGCTTGGCCTCTAGTCAAAGGCAGTACTTC. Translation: CASSLASSQRQYF.